Listed here are 4 T cell receptor beta chains from one sample, sequenced in a study of blood T cell repertoires in COVID-19. The method was immunoSEQ multiplex PCR; TCRdb's version includes in-frame clones alone and lacks a portion of them. The sample records about 56,000 clones, 88% being singletons. The sequenced sample consisted of peripheral blood. The source is a man between 45 and 60 years old with active COVID-19.

The gene calls are TRBV6-6 and TRBJ1-5, with 7 positions matching TRBD1. The CDR3 totals 16 residues. Germline trimming cut 2 bases from V and 4 bases from J; bases unmatched to any gene: 8. Germline V gives CDR1 MNHNY, CDR2 SVGAGI (reference sequence). The CDR3 bases are TGTGCCAGCAGTTACCCCGGGACAGCCTCTAATCAGCCCCAGCATTTT. Translation gives CASSYPGTASNQPQHF.

The chain employs TRBV11-3 and TRBJ2-7; 9 bases align to TRBD1. The CDR3 sequence is 13 residues long. CDR1 SGHNT and CDR2 YENEEA come from the germline V gene. V was pared by 4 bases and J by 4 bases, with 2 bases of the junction left unmatched. CDR3 in DNA: TGTGCCAGCAGCTCCGGACAGGGGTACGAGCAGTACTTC. The encoded protein is CASSSGQGYEQYF. The full variable domain, rest sourced from reference TRBV11-3 and TRBJ2-7, is EAGVVQSPRYKIIEKKQPVAFWCNPISGHNTLYWYLQNLGQGPELLIRYENEEAVDDSQLPKDRFSAERLKGVDSTLKIQPAELGDSAVYLCASSSGQGYEQYFGPGTRLTVT.

CDR3 loop: CASSLDSEAFF. The CDR3 DNA reads as TGTGCCAGCAGCTTAGACAGTGAAGCTTTCTTT. The chain links TRBV11-1 to TRBJ1-1; D is unclear. This CDR3 has 11 residues. V was shortened by 1 base and J by 7 bases, with 4 bases between the two germline ends. Germline V gene sequence: CDR1 SGHAT, CDR2 FQDESV (reference sequence).

The V and J genes are TRBV5-8 and TRBJ1-1; D remains ambiguous. Germline CDR1 is SGHTS and CDR2 is YDEGEE. Trimming cost V 1 base and J 4 bases, with 17 bases left between them. The CDR3 contains 16 residues. CDR3 DNA sequence: TGTGCCAGCAGCTTGCGGATGACGGGGTCTGGCACTGAAGCTTTCTTT. As protein: CASSLRMTGSGTEAFF.